These 29 T cell receptor beta chains were all obtained from the same sample, sequenced in a study of blood T cell repertoires in COVID-19. Libraries were prepared by immunoSEQ multiplex PCR; TCRdb keeps only in-frame clonotypes and omits some of them. The table lists roughly 63,000 clones, almost 80% of them singletons. The sample consisted of peripheral blood. The receptors originated from a man at least 80 years old with acute or convalescent COVID-19.

J is TRBJ2-1 and V is TRBV5-6; 11 bases align to TRBD2. Germline trimming cut 0 bases from V and 9 bases from J; bases unmatched to any gene: 5. Germline assignment: CDR1 SGHDT and CDR2 YYEEEE. The CDR3 length is 15 residues. As DNA, the CDR3 is TGTGCCAGCAGCTTGGGAGGGCTAGCGGGGGGTGAGCAGTTCTTC. Amino acids: CASSLGGLAGGEQFF.

V and J are TRBV10-1 and TRBJ2-2; D possibly corresponds to TRBD1 (6 bases). V dropped 3 bases and J dropped 6 bases, with 8 bases sitting between them. Germline CDR1 reads WNHNN; CDR2 reads SYGVQD (reference sequence). This CDR3 spans 13 amino acids. The chain's CDR3 is CASSDGGSGELFF. CDR3 bases: TGCGCCAGCAGTGATGGGGGCTCCGGGGAGCTGTTTTTT.

This clone has a handful of counts. V gene TRBV2 combines with J gene TRBJ2-7; D call uncertain. V was cut by 5 bases and J by 3 bases, with 5 bases left in between. The germline CDR1 and CDR2 sequences are SNHLY and FYNNEI. The length of the CDR3 is 11 residues. The CDR3 reads CASSPIYEQYF. The DNA for the CDR3 is TGTGCCAGCAGTCCCATCTACGAGCAGTACTTC.

This chain links TRBV19 with TRBJ1-5; 7 nucleotides line up with TRBD1. Germline V gives CDR1 LNHDA, CDR2 SQIVND (reference sequence). CDR3 length equals 17 residues. V lost 3 bases to trimming and J lost 3 bases; unmatched junction nucleotides: 11. As DNA, the CDR3 is TGTGCCAGTAGTATTGGGGACAGTTTGGGGAACAATCAGCCCCAGCATTTT. Its protein is CASSIGDSLGNNQPQHF.

This sequence joins TRBV7-9 and TRBJ2-2; D possibly corresponds to TRBD2 (5 bases). Germline V lookup: CDR1 SEHNR, CDR2 FQNEAQ (reference sequence). CDR3 length equals 14 residues. Trimming left V 8 bases short and J 7 bases short, with 17 bases between. The CDR3: CASEPTPGIGELFF. The CDR3, as DNA: TGTGCCAGCGAACCCACCCCGGGGATCGGGGAGCTGTTTTTT.

This chain connects TRBV25-1 to TRBJ2-7, with no clear D. There are 11 residues in the CDR3. In germline, CDR1 is MGHDK, CDR2 SYGVNS. V was pared by 4 bases and J by 3 bases, with 4 bases between. The CDR3 reads CASSVGYEQYF. The CDR3 DNA reads as TGTGCCAGCAGTGTCGGCTACGAGCAGTACTTC.

This chain links TRBV11-3 with TRBJ2-5; possibly TRBD2 for D (6 bases). Looked up from germline, CDR1 is SGHNT and CDR2 is YENEEA. The CDR3 length is 14 residues. The germline V and J ends were trimmed by 1 base and 4 bases, with 10 bases remaining between them. The CDR3 here is CASSLGGSGETQYF. The CDR3 nucleotides read TGTGCCAGCAGCTTAGGGGGTAGCGGAGAGACCCAGTACTTC.

J is TRBJ2-1 and V is TRBV5-1; 7 bases match TRBD2. Per germline, CDR1 SGHRS and CDR2 YFSETQ. With 2 bases clipped from V and 4 bases from J, the junction kept 9 bases outside the gene matches. CDR3 length: 16 residues. This CDR3 reads CASSLSGTGGYNEQFF. The CDR3 DNA reads TGCGCCAGCAGCTTATCCGGGACGGGAGGTTACAATGAGCAGTTCTTC.

The chain combines TRBV5-1 with TRBJ2-3; TRBD2 matches at 8 bases. The J segment lost 5 bases and the V segment lost 1 base, leaving 9 bases of the junction unmatched. This CDR3 has 16 amino acids. Per the germline V gene, CDR1 is SGHRS and CDR2 is YFSETQ. In DNA, the CDR3 is TGCGCCAGCAGCTTGACCCGGGCCACTAGCGGAGATACGCAGTATTTT. Residues: CASSLTRATSGDTQYF.

The CDR3 DNA is TGTGCCAGCAGCTTAGCTTTCCCCACTCTAAGATACGAGCAGTACTTC. Translated: CASSLAFPTLRYEQYF. The chain recombines TRBV11-3 with TRBJ2-7, with D unresolved. The CDR3 is 16 amino acids. CDR1 and CDR2 from the germline V gene are SGHNT and YENEEA. Trimming took 1 base from V and 4 from J, leaving 17 bases between them.

The chain links TRBV30 to TRBJ1-5, with D possibly matching TRBD1 (6 bases). V lost 5 bases and J 5 bases, leaving 10 bases between the germline ends. The germline gives CDR1 GTSNPN, CDR2 SVGIG (reference sequence). This CDR3 has 12 residues. The CDR3 spells CAWSGADQPQHF. DNA for the CDR3: TGTGCCTGGTCAGGGGCCGATCAGCCCCAGCATTTT.

This sequence joins TRBV15 and TRBJ1-1, with TRBD1 matching over 7 bases. The CDR3 contains 15 residues. Germline values: CDR1 LNHNV, CDR2 YYDKDF (reference sequence). The V and J ends lost 5 bases and 0 bases, in that order; junction bases with no gene match: 6. CDR3 sequence (DNA): TGTGCCACCAGCGGGGGACAGACATTGAACACTGAAGCTTTCTTT. Translation gives CATSGGQTLNTEAFF.

The chain has TRBV5-1 and TRBJ2-5; TRBD2 is a possible D gene (5 bases). Germline lookup yields CDR1 SGHRS and CDR2 YFSETQ. This CDR3 comprises 14 residues. Between the trimmed V and J ends, which lost 0 bases and 3 bases, there was a span of 9 bases. CDR3 loop: CASSLATGKETQYF. CDR3 sequence (DNA): TGCGCCAGCAGCTTGGCCACGGGGAAAGAGACCCAGTACTTC. The full variable domain, rest sourced from reference TRBV5-1 and TRBJ2-5, is KAGVTQTPRYLIKTRGQQVTLSCSPISGHRSVSWYQQTPGQGLQFLFEYFSETQRNKGNFPGRFSGRQFSNSRSEMNVSTLELGDSALYLCASSLATGKETQYFGPGTRLLVL.

The chain links TRBV6-2 or TRBV6-3 to TRBJ1-6; D is uncertain. The CDR3 has 12 amino acids. The V end was cut by 5 bases, the J end by 14 bases, with 13 bases between. From germline, CDR1 is MNHEY and CDR2 SVGEGT. The CDR3 sequence: CASSTSSYSLHF. As DNA, the CDR3 is TGTGCCAGCAGTACTTCCTCTTATTCCCTCCACTTT.

This chain joins TRBV6-2 or TRBV6-3 and TRBJ2-2; 7 bases map to TRBD1. The V gene end was trimmed by 2 bases and the J gene end by 2 bases; junction bases not matched to a gene: 2. Germline V gene sequence: CDR1 MNHEY, CDR2 SVGEGT. The CDR3 is 15 residues long. DNA of the CDR3: TGTGCCAGCAGTTACCGGACAGGAAACACCGGGGAGCTGTTTTTT. Translation gives CASSYRTGNTGELFF.

Concerning this clone itself: An end of the junction does not agree with germline; a read error may underlie this. The gene calls are TRBV6-5 and TRBJ2-7, with a tentative D call TRBD1 (5 bases). CDR1 is MNHEY and CDR2 is SVGAGI in the germline V gene. The CDR3 covers 13 residues. CDR3 bases: TGTGCCAGCACCCCGACAGTAACCTACGGGCAGTACTTC. This translates into CASTPTVTYGQYF.

This clone was observed a single time. This sequence joins TRBV7-9 and TRBJ2-3; possibly TRBD1 for D (6 bases). The germline V and J ends were trimmed by 5 bases and 0 bases, with 15 bases remaining between them. The CDR3 consists of 16 residues. From germline, CDR1 is SEHNR and CDR2 FQNEAQ (reference sequence). CDR3 residues: CASSAGVGDSTDTQYF. As DNA, the CDR3 is TGTGCCAGCAGCGCAGGGGTCGGAGATAGCACAGATACGCAGTATTTT.

The J gene is TRBJ2-1, the V gene TRBV6-5; TRBD2 aligns across 10 bases. Germline V lookup: CDR1 MNHEY, CDR2 SVGAGI. V dropped 2 bases and J dropped 9; count of bases not matched to a gene: 7. The CDR3 contains 15 residues. DNA for the CDR3: TGTGCCAGCAGTTACGGAGCGGGAGGGGGTAGTGAGCAGTTCTTC. Its protein is CASSYGAGGGSEQFF.

CDR3 in amino acids: CASSISGVGNTIYF. Written as DNA, the CDR3 is TGTGCCAGTAGTATATCAGGGGTTGGAAACACCATATATTTT. The chain has TRBV19 and TRBJ1-3, with D perhaps TRBD1 (6 bases). Germline CDR1 LNHDA, CDR2 SQIVND (reference sequence). The V end was cut by 2 bases, the J end by 3 bases, with 8 bases between. This CDR3 is built from 14 residues.

This sequence joins TRBV16 and TRBJ1-3, with TRBD1 matching over 8 bases. V lost 1 base to trimming and J lost 0 bases; unmatched junction nucleotides: 2. The germline CDR1 and CDR2 sequences are KGHSY and FQNENV. There are 16 residues in the CDR3. The CDR3 region has the DNA TGTGCCAGCAGCCAATTTCAGGGGGCCTCTGGAAACACCATATATTTT. This gives the protein CASSQFQGASGNTIYF.

This rearrangement joins TRBV16 to TRBJ2-5; TRBD2 agrees at 8 bases. Trimming removed 4 bases from V and 1 base from J; junction bases left unmatched: 8. The CDR3 spans 16 residues. Germline CDR1 and CDR2: KGHSY and FQNENV. CDR3 sequence (DNA): TGTGCCAGCAGCCCTCCCGGGGGGGCTTCCCAAGAGACCCAGTACTTC. Its protein is CASSPPGGASQETQYF.

The chain carries TRBV19 and TRBJ2-3; 8 bases fit TRBD2. The CDR3 has 16 amino acids. The ends lost 4 bases at V and 4 bases at J; junction bases unmatched: 10. Germline-derived CDR1 and CDR2 are LNHDA and SQIVND (reference sequence). CDR3: CASSNPSGGGADTQYF. Written as DNA, the CDR3 is TGTGCCAGTAGTAACCCCAGCGGGGGAGGAGCAGATACGCAGTATTTT.

In this sample, this clone turned up once. This chain connects TRBV27 to TRBJ2-7; D is possibly TRBD2 (6 bases). Per germline, CDR1 MNHEY and CDR2 SMNVEV (reference sequence). This CDR3 has 15 amino acids. V lost 5 bases and J lost 3, with 17 bases in between. The chain's CDR3 is CASSTRPGLNYEQYF. CDR3 bases: TGTGCCAGCAGTACCCGTCCGGGACTTAACTACGAGCAGTACTTC.

The rearrangement joins TRBV7-8 to TRBJ1-2, with D hard to call. CDR1 is SGHVS, CDR2 FQNEAQ, per germline. The CDR3 covers 15 residues. V was shortened by 4 bases and J by 0 bases, with 12 bases between the two germline ends. The CDR3 spells CASSSLISTNYGYTF. CDR3 bases: TGTGCCAGCAGCTCACTCATTAGCACTAACTATGGCTACACCTTC.

The table lists this clone with a few counts. The genes are TRBV19 and TRBJ2-2, with D perhaps TRBD1 (6 bases). Germline V lookup: CDR1 LNHDA, CDR2 SQIVND (reference sequence). This CDR3 is 16 amino acids long. The germline V and J ends were trimmed by 3 bases and 4 bases, with 15 bases remaining between them. The CDR3 spells CASSISGTTVTGELFF. CDR3 DNA sequence: TGTGCCAGTAGTATCTCGGGGACAACCGTCACCGGGGAGCTGTTTTTT.

The gene calls are TRBV28 and TRBJ1-1; 9 nucleotides line up with TRBD1. The V and J ends lost 2 bases and 0 bases, in that order; junction bases with no gene match: 4. CDR1 is MDHEN and CDR2 is SYDVKM in the germline V gene. This CDR3 contains 16 residues. CDR3 DNA: TGTGCCAGCAGTTTAAGGGACAGGGTTATGAACACTGAAGCTTTCTTT. Protein: CASSLRDRVMNTEAFF.

The chain combines TRBV2 with TRBJ2-3; D perhaps matches TRBD2 (6 bases). The CDR3 consists of 14 residues. Trimming stripped 5 bases from V and 3 bases from J, with 12 bases between. Germline lookup yields CDR1 SNHLY and CDR2 FYNNEI. CDR3: CASSSPGETDTQYF. In nucleotides, the CDR3 is TGTGCCAGCAGTTCCCCGGGAGAGACAGATACGCAGTATTTT.

The chain couples TRBV11-2 to TRBJ2-1; 9 bases map to TRBD1. The V gene end was trimmed by 3 bases and the J gene end by 3 bases; junction bases not matched to a gene: 12. Germline V gene lookup returns CDR1 SGHAT and CDR2 FQNNGV. CDR3 length: 18 amino acids. Here the CDR3 DNA reads TGTGCCAGCAGCTTCGGGATCACAGGGGGCCTCCTCTACAATGAGCAGTTCTTC. This gives the protein CASSFGITGGLLYNEQFF.

This chain links TRBV2 with TRBJ2-2; 8 bases match TRBD1. J was trimmed by 1 base and V by 5 bases; bases with no gene match: 3. This CDR3 spans 15 amino acids. Germline CDR1 SNHLY, CDR2 FYNNEI. CDR3 sequence (DNA): TGTGCCAGCAGTCGGACAGGGCTGAACACCGGGGAGCTGTTTTTT. Its translation is CASSRTGLNTGELFF.